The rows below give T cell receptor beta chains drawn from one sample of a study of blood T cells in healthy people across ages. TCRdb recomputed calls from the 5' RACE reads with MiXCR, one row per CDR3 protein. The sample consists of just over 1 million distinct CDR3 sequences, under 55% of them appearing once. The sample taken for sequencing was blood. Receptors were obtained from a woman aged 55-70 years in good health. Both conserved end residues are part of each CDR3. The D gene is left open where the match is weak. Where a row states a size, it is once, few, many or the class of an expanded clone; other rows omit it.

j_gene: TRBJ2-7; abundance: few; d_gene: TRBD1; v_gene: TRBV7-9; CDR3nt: TGTGCCAGCCGGGACAGGGTCTCCTACGAGCAGTACTTC; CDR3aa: CASRDRVSYEQYF
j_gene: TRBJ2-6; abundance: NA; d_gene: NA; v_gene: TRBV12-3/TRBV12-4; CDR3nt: TGTGCCAGCAGTAACCTCGGACTCCCAAACTGGGCCAACGTCCTGACTTTC; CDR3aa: CASSNLGLPNWANVLTF
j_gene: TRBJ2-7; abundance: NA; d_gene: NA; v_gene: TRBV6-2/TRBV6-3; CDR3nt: TGTGCCAGCAGTTACTCGATAGGGGCCGGTCTGTCTTCCTACGAGCAGTACTTC; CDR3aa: CASSYSIGAGLSSYEQYF
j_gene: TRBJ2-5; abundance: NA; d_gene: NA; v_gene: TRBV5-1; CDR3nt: TGCGCCAGCAGCTTGAGAAGCATTCTAGAGGCCCAGTACTTC; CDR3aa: CASSLRSILEAQYF
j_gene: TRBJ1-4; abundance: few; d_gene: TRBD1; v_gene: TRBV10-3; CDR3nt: TGTGCCATCAGTGAGAGGGGACAGGGTAATGAAAAACTGTTTTTT; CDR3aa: CAISERGQGNEKLFF
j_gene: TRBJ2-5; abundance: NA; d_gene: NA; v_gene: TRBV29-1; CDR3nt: TGCAGCGTTGAACGGTGGCAGCAAAATGAGCAGTACTTC; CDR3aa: CSVERWQQNEQYF
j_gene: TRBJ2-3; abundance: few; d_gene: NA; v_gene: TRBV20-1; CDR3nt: TGCAGTGCTTTCCGTAACCTTAGACGGCCGGGAGATACGCAGTATTTT; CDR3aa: CSAFRNLRRPGDTQYF
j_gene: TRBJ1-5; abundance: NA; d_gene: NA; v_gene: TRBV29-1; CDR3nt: TGCAGCGTTGCCACAAACTCGGGTCAGCCCCAGCATTTT; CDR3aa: CSVATNSGQPQHF
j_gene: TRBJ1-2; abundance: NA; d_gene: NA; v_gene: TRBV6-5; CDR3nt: TGTGCCAGCAGTTACACGGGGACTGGCTACACCTTC; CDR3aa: CASSYTGTGYTF
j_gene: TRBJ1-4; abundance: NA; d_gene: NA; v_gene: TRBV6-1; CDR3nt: TGTGCCAGCAGTGACGAAGGGGGGGGAGGCAGAGAAAAACTGTTTTTT; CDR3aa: CASSDEGGGGREKLFF
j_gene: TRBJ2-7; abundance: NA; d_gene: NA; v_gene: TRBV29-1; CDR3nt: TGCAGCGTTGTTGGACTAGGGGGGTACAATGAGCAGTACTTC; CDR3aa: CSVVGLGGYNEQYF
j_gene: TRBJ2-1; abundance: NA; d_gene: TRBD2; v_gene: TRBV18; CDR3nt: TGTGCCAGCTCACCACTTGTATTGGCGGGGGATGAGCAGTTCTTC; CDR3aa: CASSPLVLAGDEQFF
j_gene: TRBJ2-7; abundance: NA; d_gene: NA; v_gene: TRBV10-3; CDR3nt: TGTGCCATCAGTGAGTCGGAGGGCCCAGGGGGTAGGAACGAGCAGTACTTC; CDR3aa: CAISESEGPGGRNEQYF
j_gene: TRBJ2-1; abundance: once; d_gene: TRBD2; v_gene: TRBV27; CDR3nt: TGTGCCAGCAAACGGACTAGCGGGAGGTCCTACAATGAGCAGTTCTTC; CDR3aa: CASKRTSGRSYNEQFF
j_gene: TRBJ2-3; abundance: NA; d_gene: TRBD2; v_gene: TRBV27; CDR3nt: TGTGCCAGCAGTTTATTTGGCGGGAGGACAGATACGCAGTATTTT; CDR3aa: CASSLFGGRTDTQYF
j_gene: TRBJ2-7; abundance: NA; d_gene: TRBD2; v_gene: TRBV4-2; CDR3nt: TGTGCCAGCAGCCAAGGGATAGCGGGGACCTACGAGCAGTACTTC; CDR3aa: CASSQGIAGTYEQYF
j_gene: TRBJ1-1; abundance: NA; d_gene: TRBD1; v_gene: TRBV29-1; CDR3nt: TGCAGCGTTTGTCGTGGGACAGGGAACACTGAAGCTTTCTTT; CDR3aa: CSVCRGTGNTEAFF
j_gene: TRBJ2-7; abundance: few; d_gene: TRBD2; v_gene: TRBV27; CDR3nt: TGTGCCAGCAGTTTAATAGCGGGAGTCGAGCAGTACTTC; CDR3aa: CASSLIAGVEQYF
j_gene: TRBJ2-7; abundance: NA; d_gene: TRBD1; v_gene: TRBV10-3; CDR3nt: TGTGCCATCAGTGAGGGGACAGGGGCCACCTACGAGCAGTACTTC; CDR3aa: CAISEGTGATYEQYF
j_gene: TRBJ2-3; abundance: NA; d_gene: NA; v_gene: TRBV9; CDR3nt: TGTGCCAGCAGCGCGGCTAGTGTTCGTACAGATACGCAGTATTTT; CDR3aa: CASSAASVRTDTQYF
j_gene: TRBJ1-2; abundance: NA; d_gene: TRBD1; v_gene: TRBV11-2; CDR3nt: TGTGCCAGCAGACACGCGGGACAGGGGAGGTCTAACTATGGCTACACCTTC; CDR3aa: CASRHAGQGRSNYGYTF